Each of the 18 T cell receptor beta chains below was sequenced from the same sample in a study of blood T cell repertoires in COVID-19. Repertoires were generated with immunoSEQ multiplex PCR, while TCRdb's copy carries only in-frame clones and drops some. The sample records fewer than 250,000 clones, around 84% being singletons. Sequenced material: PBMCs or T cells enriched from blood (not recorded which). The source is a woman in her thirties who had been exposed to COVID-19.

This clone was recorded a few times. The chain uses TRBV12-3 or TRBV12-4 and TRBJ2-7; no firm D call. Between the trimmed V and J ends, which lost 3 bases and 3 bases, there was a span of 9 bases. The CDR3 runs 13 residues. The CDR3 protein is CASSLTYLYEQYF. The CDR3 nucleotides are TGTGCCAGCAGTTTGACATACCTCTACGAGCAGTACTTC.

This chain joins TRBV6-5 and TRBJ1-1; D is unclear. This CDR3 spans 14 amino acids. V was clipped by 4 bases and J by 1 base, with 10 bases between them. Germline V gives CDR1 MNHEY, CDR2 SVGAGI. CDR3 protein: CASSWLGGNTEAFF. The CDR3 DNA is TGTGCCAGCAGTTGGTTGGGAGGGAACACTGAAGCTTTCTTT.

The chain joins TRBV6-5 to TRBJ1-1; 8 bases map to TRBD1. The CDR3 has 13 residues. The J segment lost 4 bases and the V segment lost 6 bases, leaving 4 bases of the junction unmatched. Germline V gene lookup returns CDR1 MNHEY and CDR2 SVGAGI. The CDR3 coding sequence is TGTGCCAGCAGCCCAGGGGGCATCACTGAAGCTTTCTTT. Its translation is CASSPGGITEAFF.

The CDR3: CASSQDLRRGGSYNEQFF. The DNA of the CDR3 is TGCGCCAGCAGCCAAGATTTAAGGCGGGGGGGCTCCTACAATGAGCAGTTCTTC. V is TRBV4-1 and J is TRBJ2-1; 9 bases are shared with TRBD2. The germline CDR1 and CDR2 sequences are MGHRA and YSYEKL. The CDR3 totals 18 residues. The V and J ends lost 0 bases and 0 bases, in that order; junction bases with no gene match: 6.

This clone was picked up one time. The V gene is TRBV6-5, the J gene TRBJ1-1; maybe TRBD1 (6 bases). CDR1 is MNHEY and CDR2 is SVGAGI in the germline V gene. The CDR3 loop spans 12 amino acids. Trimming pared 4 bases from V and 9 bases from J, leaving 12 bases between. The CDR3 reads CASSSQDRKAFF. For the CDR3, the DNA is TGTGCCAGCAGTTCCCAGGACAGAAAAGCTTTCTTT.

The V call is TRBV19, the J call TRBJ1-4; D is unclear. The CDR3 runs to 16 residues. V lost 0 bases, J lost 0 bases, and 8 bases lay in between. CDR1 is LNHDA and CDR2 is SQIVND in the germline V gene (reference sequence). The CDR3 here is CASSIERSATNEKLFF. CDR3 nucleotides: TGTGCCAGTAGTATAGAACGGTCGGCAACTAATGAAAAACTGTTTTTT. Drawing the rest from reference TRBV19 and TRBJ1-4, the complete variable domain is DGGITQSPKYLFRKEGQNVTLSCEQNLNHDAMYWYRQDPGQGLRLIYYSQIVNDFQKGDIAEGYSVSREKKESFPLTVTSAQKNPTAFYLCASSIERSATNEKLFFGSGTQLSVL.

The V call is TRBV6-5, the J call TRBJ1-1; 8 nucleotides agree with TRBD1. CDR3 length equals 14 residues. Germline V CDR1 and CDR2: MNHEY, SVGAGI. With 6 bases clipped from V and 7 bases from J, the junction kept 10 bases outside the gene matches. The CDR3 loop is CASSRTGTGSEAFF. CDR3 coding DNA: TGTGCCAGCAGCAGGACAGGGACTGGGAGTGAAGCTTTCTTT.

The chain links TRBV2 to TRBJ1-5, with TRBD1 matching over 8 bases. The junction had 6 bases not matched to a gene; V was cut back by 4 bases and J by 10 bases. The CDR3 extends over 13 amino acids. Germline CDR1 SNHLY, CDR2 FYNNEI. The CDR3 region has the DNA TGTGCCAGCAGTGGACAGGGGATGGATCCCCAGCATTTT. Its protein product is CASSGQGMDPQHF.

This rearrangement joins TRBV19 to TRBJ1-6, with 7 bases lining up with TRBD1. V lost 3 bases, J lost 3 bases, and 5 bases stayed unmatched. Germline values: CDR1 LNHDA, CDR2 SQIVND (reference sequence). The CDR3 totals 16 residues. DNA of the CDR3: TGTGCCAGTAGTATCGAGGGGGCGGGCTATAATTCACCCCTCCACTTT. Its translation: CASSIEGAGYNSPLHF.

This CDR3 is CASSPRVGSNQPQHF. The CDR3 DNA follows: TGTGCCAGTAGCCCCAGGGTGGGGAGCAATCAGCCCCAGCATTTT. V is TRBV19 and J is TRBJ1-5; D possibly corresponds to TRBD1 (5 bases). V was cut by 6 bases and J by 1 base, with 13 bases left in between. Germline V gives CDR1 LNHDA, CDR2 SQIVND (reference sequence). This CDR3 is 15 amino acids long.

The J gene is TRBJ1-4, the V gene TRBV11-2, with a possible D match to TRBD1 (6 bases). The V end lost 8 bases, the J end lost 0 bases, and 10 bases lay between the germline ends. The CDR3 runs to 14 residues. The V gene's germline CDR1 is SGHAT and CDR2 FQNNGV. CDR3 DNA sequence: TGTGCCAGCTCCAGGGGTTCAACTAATGAAAAACTGTTTTTT. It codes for CASSRGSTNEKLFF.

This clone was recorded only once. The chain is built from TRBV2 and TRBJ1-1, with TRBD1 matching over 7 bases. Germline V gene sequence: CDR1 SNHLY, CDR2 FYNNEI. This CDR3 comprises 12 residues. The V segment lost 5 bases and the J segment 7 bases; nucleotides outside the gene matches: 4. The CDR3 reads CASSQQGIEAFF. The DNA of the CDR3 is TGTGCCAGCAGTCAACAGGGGATTGAAGCTTTCTTT.

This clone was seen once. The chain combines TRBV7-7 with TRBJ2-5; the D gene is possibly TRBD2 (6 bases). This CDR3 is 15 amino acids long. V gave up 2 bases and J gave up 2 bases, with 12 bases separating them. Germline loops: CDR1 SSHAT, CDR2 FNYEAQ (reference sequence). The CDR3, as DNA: TGTGCCAGCAGCTTACAGCACGGGGGACAAGAGACCCAGTACTTC. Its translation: CASSLQHGGQETQYF.

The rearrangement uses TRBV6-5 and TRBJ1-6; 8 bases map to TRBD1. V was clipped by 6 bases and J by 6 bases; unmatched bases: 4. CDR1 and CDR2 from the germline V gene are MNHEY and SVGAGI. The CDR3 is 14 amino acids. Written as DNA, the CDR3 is TGTGCCAGCAGGCAGGGGGCGTTTAATTCACCCCTCCACTTT. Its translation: CASRQGAFNSPLHF.

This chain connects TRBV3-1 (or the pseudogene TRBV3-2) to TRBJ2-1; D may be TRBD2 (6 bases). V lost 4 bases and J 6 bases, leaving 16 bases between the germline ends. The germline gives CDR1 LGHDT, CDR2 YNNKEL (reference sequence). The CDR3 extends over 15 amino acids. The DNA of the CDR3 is TGTGCCAGCAGCCTAGGAGGGACCAGGTTCAATGAGCAGTTCTTC. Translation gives CASSLGGTRFNEQFF.

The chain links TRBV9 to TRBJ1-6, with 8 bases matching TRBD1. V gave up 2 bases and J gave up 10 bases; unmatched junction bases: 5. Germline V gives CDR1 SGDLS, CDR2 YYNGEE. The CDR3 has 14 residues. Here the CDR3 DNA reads TGTGCCAGCAGCGTGGGACAGGTTTTGTCACCCCTCCACTTT. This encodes CASSVGQVLSPLHF.

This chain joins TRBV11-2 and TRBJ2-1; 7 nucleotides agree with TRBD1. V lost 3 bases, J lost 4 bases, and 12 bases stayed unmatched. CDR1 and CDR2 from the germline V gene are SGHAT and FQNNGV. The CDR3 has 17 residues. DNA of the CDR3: TGTGCCAGCAGCTTGGGACCTACAGGGGACCCATACAATGAGCAGTTCTTC. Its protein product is CASSLGPTGDPYNEQFF. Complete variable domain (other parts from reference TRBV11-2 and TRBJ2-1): EAGVAQSPRYKIIEKRQSVAFWCNPISGHATLYWYQQILGQGPKLLIQFQNNGVVDDSQLPKDRFSAERLKGVDSTLKIQPAKLEDSAVYLCASSLGPTGDPYNEQFFGPGTRLTVL.

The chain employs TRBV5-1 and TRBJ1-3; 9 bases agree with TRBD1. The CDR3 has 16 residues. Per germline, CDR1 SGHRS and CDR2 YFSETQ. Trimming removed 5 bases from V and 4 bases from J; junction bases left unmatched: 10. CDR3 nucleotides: TGCGCCAGCAGGGACAGGGGAAGGGGGACCGGAAACACCATATATTTT. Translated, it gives CASRDRGRGTGNTIYF. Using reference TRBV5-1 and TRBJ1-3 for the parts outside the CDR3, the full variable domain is KAGVTQTPRYLIKTRGQQVTLSCSPISGHRSVSWYQQTPGQGLQFLFEYFSETQRNKGNFPGRFSGRQFSNSRSEMNVSTLELGDSALYLCASRDRGRGTGNTIYFGEGSWLTVV.